This TCR beta chain was found in a study of blood T cell repertoires in COVID-19. Data came from immunoSEQ multiplex PCR; TCRdb stores just in-frame clones and leaves some out. The table lists 170,000 or so clones, roughly 90% of them singletons, with 7% in the top ten. Symptom resolution, clearance, or two negative PCRs marked the recovered donors of Cohort 3. Germline V lookup: CDR1 MGHDK, CDR2 SYGVNS. V was clipped by 6 bases and J by 7 bases, with 10 bases between them. The CDR3 consists of 12 residues. The V gene is TRBV25-1, the J gene TRBJ1-5; perhaps TRBD1 as D (5 bases). The specimen was PBMCs or T cells enriched from blood (not recorded which). The TCR comes from a woman aged 45 to 65 who had recovered from COVID-19. For the CDR3, the DNA is TGTGCCAGCAGGCAGGGAGGGCAGCCCCAGCATTTT. Protein: CASRQGGQPQHF. The full variable domain, its missing parts supplied by reference TRBV25-1 and TRBJ1-5, is EADIYQTPRYLVIGTGKKITLECSQTMGHDKMYWYQQDPGMELHLIHYSYGVNSTEKGDLSSESTVSRIRTEHFPLTLESARPSHTSQYLCASRQGGQPQHFGDGTRLSIL.